A selection of T cell receptor beta chains follows, all from one sample in a study of cytomegalovirus exposure and HLA in healthy donors. Clones were read by immunoSEQ multiplex PCR, and TCRdb kept only the in-frame ones, dropping some. Of about 260,000 clones listed, less than 95% were seen once; the top ten hold approximately 3.1%. What was sequenced was PBMCs. These TCRs come from a woman aged 25-40 years in good health and CMV-seronegative. CDR3s include the opening cysteine and the closing phenylalanine or tryptophan.

CDR3aa: CASSSGQGNQPQHF
v_gene: TRBV19

CDR3aa: CASSYSLHGETQYF
v_gene: TRBV6-6

CDR3aa: CASRETGVLPREETQYF
v_gene: TRBV28

CDR3aa: CASSLGAPEQFF
v_gene: TRBV5-6

CDR3aa: CASRTSGLYEQYF
v_gene: TRBV28

CDR3aa: CASSGIEGGANTDTQYF
v_gene: TRBV11-3

CDR3aa: CASSLGLTLSDEQFF
v_gene: TRBV7-7

CDR3aa: CASSLGRNTEAFF
v_gene: TRBV28

CDR3aa: CASSQGLAGNTGELFF
v_gene: TRBV4-2

CDR3aa: CASSWTTQRGTQYF
v_gene: TRBV13

CDR3aa: CASSPSLGDEQYF
v_gene: TRBV18

CDR3aa: CASSGGYEQYF
v_gene: TRBV19

CDR3aa: CASSLRQAGSTDTQYF
v_gene: TRBV7-2

CDR3aa: CASPTGELFF
v_gene: TRBV6-6

CDR3aa: CASSLDRGSTDTQYF
v_gene: TRBV9

CDR3aa: CASSLQGPGVLEQYF
v_gene: TRBV13

CDR3aa: CASSIDQAGAYNEQFF
v_gene: TRBV19

CDR3aa: CSAGKGLASNEQFF
v_gene: TRBV29-1

CDR3aa: CASSPGLAVTDTQYF
v_gene: TRBV28

CDR3aa: CASSLTGGDPYEQYF
v_gene: TRBV7-3

CDR3aa: CASSTGQGAAYGYTF
v_gene: TRBV19

CDR3aa: CASSLNFDEQYF
v_gene: TRBV5-6

CDR3aa: CASSSYTGNYGYTF
v_gene: TRBV27

CDR3aa: CSVEARTGNPYEQYF
v_gene: TRBV29-1

CDR3aa: CASSQDLRQGKIHGYTF
v_gene: TRBV4-3

CDR3aa: CATSRGGAGGGDTQYF
v_gene: TRBV15

CDR3aa: CASSPSPRVNEKLFF
v_gene: TRBV7-8

CDR3aa: CASSLSGRLANSGANVLTF
v_gene: TRBV5-1

CDR3aa: CASSLAAYEQYF
v_gene: TRBV5-6

CDR3aa: CASVLRELSDTQYF
v_gene: TRBV6-1

CDR3aa: CASSRTGRPTGELFF
v_gene: TRBV5-6

CDR3aa: CASSPGGGSYNEQFF
v_gene: TRBV28

CDR3aa: CATGSYEQYF
v_gene: TRBV6-1

CDR3aa: CASSPLQGGTEAFF
v_gene: TRBV18

CDR3aa: CASSETSGRTYEQYF
v_gene: TRBV9

CDR3aa: CASRHGQGANYEQYF
v_gene: TRBV28

CDR3aa: CASTPGTGYTF
v_gene: TRBV28

CDR3aa: CASSTMTGPNQPQHF
v_gene: TRBV4-1

CDR3aa: CASSAVVRRGENEKLFF
v_gene: TRBV6-1

CDR3aa: CASSRLAGAYNEQFF
v_gene: TRBV14

CDR3aa: CASSPPTGLVGYEQYF
v_gene: TRBV11-2

CDR3aa: CSVPGQGEQYF
v_gene: TRBV29-1

CDR3aa: CASSVVRSNTEAFF
v_gene: TRBV9

CDR3aa: CASSPSTGKTYEQYF
v_gene: TRBV19

CDR3aa: CASSLAPRGEQYF
v_gene: TRBV7-6

CDR3aa: CASSERQEGEQYF
v_gene: TRBV25-1

CDR3aa: CASSLGSTSGGTGELFF
v_gene: TRBV5-1

CDR3aa: CASSLALGFEQYF
v_gene: TRBV7-9

CDR3aa: CASSLVGSGGQIPPYEQYF
v_gene: TRBV28

CDR3aa: CASSGTRGSSYNEQFF
v_gene: TRBV25-1

CDR3aa: CASTIPGQGDYGYTF
v_gene: TRBV5-1

CDR3aa: CASTHYDSSTDTQYF
v_gene: TRBV5-1

CDR3aa: CASTLAGDRAGELFF
v_gene: TRBV5-1

CDR3aa: CSVLTLTSGRKEQFF
v_gene: TRBV29-1

CDR3aa: CASTLLDRVNAEAFF
v_gene: TRBV19